Each of the 24 T cell receptor beta chains below was sequenced from the same sample in a study of T cell responses to AZD1222 COVID-19 vaccine. Profiling relied on immunoSEQ multiplex PCR, and the TCRdb table lists in-frame clones only, not all of them. Of around 180,000 clones in the sample, about nine tenths were seen once. The material was peripheral blood, obtained on day 0 of AZD1222 vaccination. All receptors come from an adult in good health.

The chain couples TRBV6-5 to TRBJ2-7; no reliable D call. CDR3 length: 11 residues. CDR1 and CDR2 from the germline V gene are MNHEY and SVGAGI. Trimming took 10 bases from V and 6 from J, leaving 13 bases between them. This chain's CDR3 is CATVYTSEQYF. The CDR3 nucleotides read TGTGCCACCGTATACACCTCCGAGCAGTACTTC.

J is TRBJ1-1 and V is TRBV5-4, with D hard to call. The CDR3 covers 14 residues. Trimming stripped 5 bases from V and 1 base from J, with 12 bases between. Germline lookup yields CDR1 SGHNT and CDR2 YYREEE (reference sequence). CDR3 region: CASRRRASNTEAFF. The CDR3 DNA reads as TGTGCCAGCAGAAGGAGGGCATCGAACACTGAAGCTTTCTTT.

This chain uses TRBV29-1 with TRBJ1-2; no reliable D call. V lost 7 bases and J 6 bases, leaving 21 bases between the germline ends. CDR1 SQVTM and CDR2 ANQGSEA come from the germline V gene. This CDR3 spans 14 amino acids. The CDR3, as DNA: TGCAGCGACAGCGGTCGTGGGGTCCTCGATGGCTACACCTTC. Translating gives CSDSGRGVLDGYTF.

Only one count was recorded for this clone. The DNA of the CDR3 is TGTGCCAGCAGTAGTCCAGGGGGCCACACTGAAGCTTTCTTT. This translates into CASSSPGGHTEAFF. This chain joins TRBV6-5 and TRBJ1-1; 8 bases align to TRBD1. Unmatched junction bases numbered 5, after V lost 5 bases and J lost 3 bases. The CDR3 spans 14 residues. Germline V gives CDR1 MNHEY, CDR2 SVGAGI.

This chain uses TRBV6-5 with TRBJ1-2; TRBD1 is a possible D gene (6 bases). Germline CDR1 reads MNHEY; CDR2 reads SVGAGI. The CDR3 spans 12 residues. Trimming shortened V by 8 bases and J by 8 bases, and 15 bases separated the two germline ends. The chain's CDR3 is CASFLAGEGYTF. CDR3 nucleotides: TGTGCCAGCTTCCTCGCAGGGGAGGGCTACACCTTC.

The V call is TRBV29-1, the J call TRBJ1-1; maybe TRBD1 (5 bases). The CDR3 loop spans 16 amino acids. The germline gives CDR1 SQVTM, CDR2 ANQGSEA. Trimming removed 6 bases at V and 1 base at J, with 21 bases between. CDR3 region: CSVVRGGRNPNTEAFF. Here the CDR3 DNA reads TGCAGCGTGGTCCGGGGGGGTCGCAACCCGAACACTGAAGCTTTCTTT.

The chain joins TRBV7-3 to TRBJ2-3; D may be TRBD2 (6 bases). Germline V CDR1 and CDR2: SGHTA, FQGTGA. Trimming pared 2 bases from V and 4 bases from J, leaving 16 bases between. CDR3 length equals 16 residues. The CDR3 DNA reads as TGTGCCAGCAGCTTAGCACCAGGTAGCGGTTCAGATACGCAGTATTTT. Encoded protein: CASSLAPGSGSDTQYF. Full variable domain (rest looked up from reference TRBV7-3 and TRBJ2-3): GAGVSQTPSNKVTEKGKYVELRCDPISGHTALYWYRQSLGQGPEFLIYFQGTGAADDSGLPNDRFFAVRPEGSVSTLKIQRTERGDSAVYLCASSLAPGSGSDTQYFGPGTRLTVL.

As regards this clone: This sample also contains other DNA sequences that code for the same CDR3. This chain links TRBV19 with TRBJ1-1, with 8 bases fitting TRBD1. Trimming cost V 4 bases and J 4 bases; bases outside gene matches: 2. CDR1 LNHDA and CDR2 SQIVND come from the germline V gene (reference sequence). The CDR3 sequence is 13 residues long. As DNA, the CDR3 is TGTGCCAGTAGTAGTGACAGGGGCACTGAAGCTTTCTTT. It codes for CASSSDRGTEAFF.

This sequence joins TRBV29-1 and TRBJ2-7; D might be TRBD2 (5 bases). The V end lost 6 bases, the J end lost 3 bases, and 9 bases lay between the germline ends. The CDR3 contains 11 residues. The germline CDR1 and CDR2 sequences are SQVTM and ANQGSEA. CDR3 coding DNA: TGCAGCGTACTAGTAGGCTACGAGCAGTACTTC. This gives the protein CSVLVGYEQYF.

This clone was observed once. The genes are TRBV5-5 and TRBJ1-1; D gene unclear. The CDR3 sequence is 15 residues long. Germline assignment: CDR1 SGHKS and CDR2 YYEKEE (reference sequence). V lost 7 bases and J lost 1, with 17 bases in between. The chain's CDR3 is CASSIRILENTEAFF. CDR3 nucleotide sequence: TGTGCCAGCTCCATCAGAATTCTCGAGAACACTGAAGCTTTCTTT.

V and J are TRBV15 and TRBJ1-2; tentative D call: TRBD1 (5 bases). The germline V gene encodes CDR1 LNHNV and CDR2 YYDKDF (reference sequence). V dropped 0 bases and J dropped 8 bases, with 16 bases sitting between them. The CDR3 is 15 amino acids. The CDR3 sequence is CATSRDHEGLYGYTF. CDR3 DNA sequence: TGTGCCACCAGCAGAGATCACGAGGGGCTGTACGGCTACACCTTC.

This chain uses TRBV19 with TRBJ2-1; 10 bases map to TRBD2. V dropped 4 bases and J dropped 2; count of bases not matched to a gene: 2. Per germline, CDR1 LNHDA and CDR2 SQIVND (reference sequence). The CDR3 contains 15 residues. The CDR3 sequence: CASSKREGPYNEQFF. The DNA of the CDR3 is TGTGCCAGTAGTAAGCGGGAGGGCCCCTACAATGAGCAGTTCTTC.

The V and J genes are TRBV10-3 and TRBJ2-1, with TRBD2 identical over 9 bases. The germline gives CDR1 ENHRY, CDR2 SYGVKD. J lost 10 bases, V lost 8 bases, and 12 bases had no gene match. This CDR3 has 14 residues. The DNA for the CDR3 is TGTGCCATCGGCGGGGCGGGAGGGCCCGGAGAGCAGTTCTTC. The encoded protein is CAIGGAGGPGEQFF.

The V gene is TRBV5-5, the J gene TRBJ2-7; 7 bases agree with TRBD2. Per germline, CDR1 SGHKS and CDR2 YYEKEE (reference sequence). The CDR3 covers 16 residues. V lost 5 bases, J lost 4 bases, and 15 bases stayed unmatched. CDR3: CASRGSGSGILYEQYF. The CDR3 nucleotides read TGTGCCAGCAGGGGGTCGGGGAGCGGGATTCTGTACGAGCAGTACTTC.

The V gene is TRBV6-5, the J gene TRBJ2-7; 9 bases line up with TRBD1. The CDR3 runs 16 residues. V was pared by 4 bases and J by 7 bases, with 14 bases of the junction left unmatched. From germline, CDR1 is MNHEY and CDR2 SVGAGI. In nucleotides, the CDR3 is TGTGCCAGCAGTTCCCTCTCACAGGGGGCCGCGGAAGAGCAGTACTTC. Protein: CASSSLSQGAAEEQYF.

The chain employs TRBV7-2 and TRBJ2-5; D remains ambiguous. This CDR3 comprises 13 residues. Germline V lookup: CDR1 SGHTA, CDR2 FQGNSA. Trimming removed 5 bases from V and 5 bases from J, with 12 bases in between. CDR3 coding DNA: TGTGCCAGCAGCCCAGCCCCCGTCGAGACCCAGTACTTC. Translating it yields CASSPAPVETQYF.

This clone has a single count. The V call is TRBV30, the J call TRBJ2-3, with a tentative D call TRBD2 (5 bases). Between the trimmed V and J ends, which lost 1 base and 8 bases, there was a span of 7 bases. Germline V gives CDR1 GTSNPN, CDR2 SVGIG (reference sequence). CDR3 size: 11 residues. CDR3 sequence reads: CAWSEGGTQYF. As DNA, the CDR3 is TGTGCCTGGAGTGAAGGAGGTACGCAGTATTTT.

The chain couples TRBV19 to TRBJ2-4; 8 bases fit TRBD1. Germline V gene sequence: CDR1 LNHDA, CDR2 SQIVND (reference sequence). V lost 5 bases to trimming and J lost 7 bases; unmatched junction nucleotides: 4. This CDR3 comprises 13 residues. The CDR3, as DNA: TGTGCCAGTAGTCAGGGGGCGAAGAACATTCAGTACTTC. Translated, it gives CASSQGAKNIQYF.

The rearrangement uses TRBV5-1 and TRBJ1-1, with 9 bases matching TRBD1. This CDR3 comprises 16 residues. V was clipped by 4 bases and J by 4 bases; unmatched bases: 11. Germline V gene data show CDR1 as SGHRS and CDR2 as YFSETQ. The CDR3 nucleotides read TGCGCCAGCAGCACAAAACAGGGGGCGCTTAGCACTGAAGCTTTCTTT. Its translation is CASSTKQGALSTEAFF. Complete variable domain (other parts from reference TRBV5-1 and TRBJ1-1): KAGVTQTPRYLIKTRGQQVTLSCSPISGHRSVSWYQQTPGQGLQFLFEYFSETQRNKGNFPGRFSGRQFSNSRSEMNVSTLELGDSALYLCASSTKQGALSTEAFFGQGTRLTVV.

This sequence joins TRBV28 and TRBJ1-5; D remains unclear. Germline V CDR1 and CDR2: MDHEN, SYDVKM. This CDR3 has 16 amino acids. Trimming took off 5 bases at V and 0 bases at J, with 14 bases between the two ends. The CDR3: CASSDPLAHSNQPQHF. The DNA for the CDR3 is TGTGCCAGCAGTGATCCTTTGGCACATAGCAATCAGCCCCAGCATTTT.

The rearrangement joins TRBV5-5 to TRBJ1-5; TRBD1 aligns across 7 bases. CDR1 is SGHKS, CDR2 YYEKEE, per germline (reference sequence). This CDR3 contains 15 residues. After removal of 3 bases from V and 4 bases from J, the junction contained 7 bases not matched to a gene. The CDR3 region is CASSSTGQENQPQHF. The CDR3 region has the DNA TGTGCCAGCAGCTCCACCGGACAGGAAAATCAGCCCCAGCATTTT.

The chain combines TRBV10-3 with TRBJ2-7; 9 bases fit TRBD2. J was trimmed by 10 bases and V by 4 bases; bases with no gene match: 20. Looked up from germline, CDR1 is ENHRY and CDR2 is SYGVKD. This CDR3 spans 17 amino acids. This CDR3 reads CAISAHGAGGPGGSQYF. In DNA form, the CDR3 reads TGTGCCATCAGTGCCCACGGGGCGGGAGGGCCCGGAGGGTCTCAGTACTTC.

The sample holds a few counts of this clone. V usage is TRBV11-2 and J usage is TRBJ1-5; D is undetermined. V lost 5 bases and J lost 4, with 12 bases in between. This CDR3 comprises 14 residues. Per germline, CDR1 SGHAT and CDR2 FQNNGV. In nucleotides, the CDR3 is TGTGCCAGCAGCCCCTTCGGGGTTAATCAGCCCCAGCATTTT. As protein: CASSPFGVNQPQHF.

DNA for the CDR3: TGTGCCAGCAGCATCGGGGAGACCCAGTACTTC. This translates into CASSIGETQYF. The chain has TRBV11-2 and TRBJ2-5, with unresolved D. Between the trimmed V and J ends, which lost 5 bases and 5 bases, there was a span of 6 bases. Germline V CDR1 and CDR2: SGHAT, FQNNGV. There are 11 residues in the CDR3.